The T cell receptor beta chain described here comes from a study of cytomegalovirus exposure and HLA in healthy donors. The germline V gene encodes CDR1 LNHDA and CDR2 SQIVND (reference sequence). The CDR3 sequence is 15 residues long. The junction had 12 bases not matched to a gene; V was cut back by 6 bases and J by 6 bases. Overall study findings and caveats: Later on, a genetic analysis was performed. It linked a missense variant in DCLRE1C with V- and J-gene trimming of TCR beta.

The PCR had 60 Vbeta and 13 Jbeta primers. Measured with immunoSEQ multiplex PCR; TCRdb has only the in-frame clones, and not every one. The table lists roughly 180,000 clones, over 70% of them singletons. About this clone itself: The target antigen is unknown.

This receptor was obtained from a male donor in good health and CMV-seronegative. Input material: PBMCs. V gene TRBV19 combines with J gene TRBJ2-7; 9 nucleotides line up with TRBD1. CDR3 nucleotide sequence: TGTGCCAGTAGCTTTACCGGGACAGGGAAGGGCGAGCAGTACTTC. Translated: CASSFTGTGKGEQYF.